This T cell receptor beta chain is from a study of cytomegalovirus exposure and HLA in healthy donors. With regard to this clone: The target antigen is unknown.

Study-wide findings and caveats: Prior analysis indicated that the majority of TCR beta V segments exhibited productivity approximately 87% or approximately 30% of the time. It was only CMV serostatus that was available as immune exposure information.

PCR was performed using 60 Vbeta and 13 Jbeta primers. Produced via immunoSEQ multiplex PCR; TCRdb's table is partial and in-frame only. The sample has approximately 110,000 clones; roughly 76% are singletons. The CDR3 contains 17 residues. The V and J ends lost 0 bases and 3 bases, in that order; junction bases with no gene match: 6. Germline values: CDR1 SGHDT, CDR2 YYEEEE. The study sampled nominally healthy donors, though unrecorded immune exposures were likely. Sequences were obtained from PBMCs. The chain employs TRBV5-6 and TRBJ1-6; TRBD1 agrees at 7 bases. This TCR derives from a man in his thirties or forties in good health and CMV-seropositive. The CDR3 loop reads CASSLGAAGGYNSPLHF. CDR3 DNA sequence: TGTGCCAGCAGCTTGGGGGCAGCAGGGGGCTATAATTCACCCCTCCACTTT.